This T cell receptor beta chain was identified during a study of low-dose radiotherapy and immunotherapy resistance in tumors. Study-wide context: Intravenous cyclophosphamide at 200 mg/m2 preceded radiation and immunotherapy by one day, every two weeks.

Stated time point: before trial treatment. Eligible patients bore advanced solid tumors devoid of tumor-infiltrating lymphocytes. Primers used for first-strand cDNA, a TRAV- and TRBV-specific set, covered both alpha and beta chains. It was with a constant-region primer and a V-primer adapter that TCRs were amplified over approximately 18 PCR cycles. TCRdb re-called the reads through MiXCR, storing one row per CDR3 protein. The repertoire holds some 82,000 distinct CDR3 sequences, with approximately 19% as singletons. In this sample, this clonotype turned up many times. Trimming pared 2 bases from V and 1 base from J, leaving 10 bases between. The CDR3 sequence is 14 residues long. Germline loops: CDR1 GTSNPN, CDR2 SVGIG (reference sequence).

Sequenced material: PBMCs, taken before treatment. This TCR was recovered from a male donor with prostate cancer. The chain has TRBV30 and TRBJ2-3; perhaps TRBD2 as D (6 bases). CDR3 amino acids: CAWSRSGGTDTQYF. Written as DNA, the CDR3 is TGTGCCTGGAGTCGTAGCGGCGGCACAGATACGCAGTATTTT.